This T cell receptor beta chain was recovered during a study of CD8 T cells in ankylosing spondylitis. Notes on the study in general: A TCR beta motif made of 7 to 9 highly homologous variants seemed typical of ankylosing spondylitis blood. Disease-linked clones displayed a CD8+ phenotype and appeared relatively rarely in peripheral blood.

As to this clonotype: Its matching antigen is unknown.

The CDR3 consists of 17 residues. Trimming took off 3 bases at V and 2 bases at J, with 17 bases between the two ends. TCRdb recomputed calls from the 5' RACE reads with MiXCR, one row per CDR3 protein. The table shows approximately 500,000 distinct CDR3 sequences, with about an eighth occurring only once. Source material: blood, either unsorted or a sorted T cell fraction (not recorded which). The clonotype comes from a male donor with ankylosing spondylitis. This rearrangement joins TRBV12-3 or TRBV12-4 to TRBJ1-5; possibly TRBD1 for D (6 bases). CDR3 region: CASSFGRQGFRNQPQHF. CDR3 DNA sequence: TGTGCCAGCAGTTTCGGCCGGCAGGGGTTTCGCAATCAGCCCCAGCATTTT.